The clone carrying this TCR beta chain was observed a single time. The sample is drawn from a study of T cell responses to AZD1222 COVID-19 vaccine. Data came from immunoSEQ multiplex PCR; TCRdb stores just in-frame clones and leaves some out. The repertoire holds fewer than 120,000 clones, with roughly 92% as singletons. V lost 7 bases and J lost 3; bases outside the gene matches: 7. This CDR3 is built from 15 residues. CDR1 and CDR2 (germline): SGHRS, YFSETQ. This specimen consisted of peripheral blood, obtained 28 days after the second AZD1222 dose. This sequence originates from an adult who received the AZD1222 COVID-19 vaccine. The V call is TRBV5-1, the J call TRBJ2-2, with 9 bases fitting TRBD2. The CDR3 here is CASGRGGADTGELFF. CDR3 bases: TGCGCCAGCGGACGCGGGGGGGCGGACACCGGGGAGCTGTTTTTT. Full variable domain (rest looked up from reference TRBV5-1 and TRBJ2-2): KAGVTQTPRYLIKTRGQQVTLSCSPISGHRSVSWYQQTPGQGLQFLFEYFSETQRNKGNFPGRFSGRQFSNSRSEMNVSTLELGDSALYLCASGRGGADTGELFFGEGSRLTVL.